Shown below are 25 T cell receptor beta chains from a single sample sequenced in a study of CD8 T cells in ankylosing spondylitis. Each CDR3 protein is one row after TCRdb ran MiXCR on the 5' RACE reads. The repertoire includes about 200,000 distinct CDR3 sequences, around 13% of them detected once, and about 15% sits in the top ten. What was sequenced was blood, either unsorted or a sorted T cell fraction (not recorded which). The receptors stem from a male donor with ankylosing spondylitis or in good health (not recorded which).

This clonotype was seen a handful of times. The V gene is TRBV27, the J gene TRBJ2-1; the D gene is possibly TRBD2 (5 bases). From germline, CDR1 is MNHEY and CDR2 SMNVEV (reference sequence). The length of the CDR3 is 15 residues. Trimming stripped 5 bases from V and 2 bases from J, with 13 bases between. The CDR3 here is CASSPDSWTYNEQFF. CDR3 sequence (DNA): TGTGCCAGCAGTCCGGACTCCTGGACCTACAATGAGCAGTTCTTC.

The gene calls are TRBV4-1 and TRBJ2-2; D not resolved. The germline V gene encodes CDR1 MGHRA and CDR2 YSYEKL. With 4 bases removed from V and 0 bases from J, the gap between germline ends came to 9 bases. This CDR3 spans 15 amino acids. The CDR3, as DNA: TGCGCCAGCAGCCCTTACCAATCGAACACCGGGGAGCTGTTTTTT. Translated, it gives CASSPYQSNTGELFF.

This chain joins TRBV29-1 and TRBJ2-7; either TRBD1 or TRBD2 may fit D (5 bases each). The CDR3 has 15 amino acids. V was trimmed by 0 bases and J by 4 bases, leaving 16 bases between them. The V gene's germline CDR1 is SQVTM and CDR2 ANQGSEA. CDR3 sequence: CSVEEGRSWGYEQYF. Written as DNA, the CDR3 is TGCAGCGTTGAAGAAGGCAGATCTTGGGGGTACGAGCAGTACTTC.

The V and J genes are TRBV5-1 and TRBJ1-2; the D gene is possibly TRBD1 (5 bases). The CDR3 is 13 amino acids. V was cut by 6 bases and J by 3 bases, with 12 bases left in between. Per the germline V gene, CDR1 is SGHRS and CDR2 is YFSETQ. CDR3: CASNNPGDYGYTF. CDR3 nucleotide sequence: TGCGCCAGCAACAACCCGGGGGACTATGGCTACACCTTC.

CDR3 loop: CASSQGPSYRGALARFF. CDR3 nucleotide sequence: TGCGCCAGCAGCCAAGGGCCCTCTTACCGGGGAGCCCTCGCACGATTTTTT. This chain connects TRBV4-1 to TRBJ2-2; TRBD2 is a possible D gene (5 bases). The CDR3 contains 17 residues. V lost 1 base and J lost 17, with 29 bases in between. Germline V CDR1 and CDR2: MGHRA, YSYEKL.

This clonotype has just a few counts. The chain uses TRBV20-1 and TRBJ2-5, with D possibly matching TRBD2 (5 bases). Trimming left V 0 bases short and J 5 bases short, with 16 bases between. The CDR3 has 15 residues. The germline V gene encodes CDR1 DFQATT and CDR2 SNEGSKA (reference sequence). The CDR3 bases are TGCAGTGCTAGAGATTACGGGGTGTGGGGTGAGACCCAGTACTTC. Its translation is CSARDYGVWGETQYF.

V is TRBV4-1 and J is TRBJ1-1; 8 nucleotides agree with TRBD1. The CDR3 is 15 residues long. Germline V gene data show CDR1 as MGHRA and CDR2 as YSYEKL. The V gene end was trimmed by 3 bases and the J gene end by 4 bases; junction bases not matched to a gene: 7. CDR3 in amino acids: CASSHPRTGSTEAFF. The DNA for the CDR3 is TGCGCCAGCAGCCACCCCAGGACAGGGAGCACTGAAGCTTTCTTT.

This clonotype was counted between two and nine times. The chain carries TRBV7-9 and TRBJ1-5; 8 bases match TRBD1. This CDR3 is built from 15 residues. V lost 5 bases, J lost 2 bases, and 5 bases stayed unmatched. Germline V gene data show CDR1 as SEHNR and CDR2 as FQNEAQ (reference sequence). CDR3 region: CASSHTGGGNQPQHF. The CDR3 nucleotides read TGTGCCAGCAGCCATACAGGGGGAGGCAATCAGCCCCAGCATTTT.

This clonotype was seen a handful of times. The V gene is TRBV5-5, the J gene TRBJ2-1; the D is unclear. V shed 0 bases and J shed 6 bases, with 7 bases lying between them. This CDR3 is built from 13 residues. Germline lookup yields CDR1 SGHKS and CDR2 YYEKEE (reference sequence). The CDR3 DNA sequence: TGTGCCAGCAGCTTGGTCCTCTCCAATGAGCAGTTCTTC. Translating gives CASSLVLSNEQFF.

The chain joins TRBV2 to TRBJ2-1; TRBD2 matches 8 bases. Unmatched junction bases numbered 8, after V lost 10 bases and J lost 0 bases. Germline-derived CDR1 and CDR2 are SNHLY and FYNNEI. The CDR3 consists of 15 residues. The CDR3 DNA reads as TGTGCCACCAAAAGCGGGAGTAGCTCCTACAATGAGCAGTTCTTC. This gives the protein CATKSGSSSYNEQFF.

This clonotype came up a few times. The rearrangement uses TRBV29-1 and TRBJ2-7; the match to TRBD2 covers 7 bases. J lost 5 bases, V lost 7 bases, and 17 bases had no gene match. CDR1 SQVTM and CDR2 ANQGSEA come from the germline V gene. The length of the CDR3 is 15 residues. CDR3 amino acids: CSALLGGEGQHEQYF. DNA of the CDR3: TGCAGCGCCCTATTGGGCGGGGAGGGCCAGCACGAGCAGTACTTC.

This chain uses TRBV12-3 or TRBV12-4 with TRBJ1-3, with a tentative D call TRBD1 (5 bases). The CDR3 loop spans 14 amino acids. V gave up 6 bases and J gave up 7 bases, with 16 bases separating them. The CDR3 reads CASRPWRGDNTIYF. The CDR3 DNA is TGTGCCAGCAGGCCATGGAGGGGAGATAACACCATATATTTT.

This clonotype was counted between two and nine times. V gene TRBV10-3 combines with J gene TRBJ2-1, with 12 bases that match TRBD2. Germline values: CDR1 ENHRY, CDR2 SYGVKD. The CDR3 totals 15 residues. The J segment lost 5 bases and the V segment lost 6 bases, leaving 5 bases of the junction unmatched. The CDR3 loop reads CAIRELAGGNNEQFF. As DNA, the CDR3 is TGTGCCATCAGGGAACTAGCGGGAGGCAACAATGAGCAGTTCTTC.

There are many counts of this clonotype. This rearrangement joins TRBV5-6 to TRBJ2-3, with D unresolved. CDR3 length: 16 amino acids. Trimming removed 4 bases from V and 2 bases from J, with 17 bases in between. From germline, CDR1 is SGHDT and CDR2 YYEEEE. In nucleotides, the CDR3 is TGTGCCAGCAGCCGCCCGCAATCATTGCTCACAGATACGCAGTATTTT. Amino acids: CASSRPQSLLTDTQYF.

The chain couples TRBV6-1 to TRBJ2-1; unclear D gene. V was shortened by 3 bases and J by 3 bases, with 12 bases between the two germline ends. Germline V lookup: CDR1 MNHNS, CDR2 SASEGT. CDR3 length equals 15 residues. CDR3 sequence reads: CASSDRLGGYNEQFF. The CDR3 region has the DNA TGTGCCAGCAGTGATCGGCTAGGTGGCTACAATGAGCAGTTCTTC.

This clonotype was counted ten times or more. CDR3 protein: CASSPGLAGHNTEAFF. CDR3 DNA: TGTGCCAGCAGCCCGGGACTCGCGGGGCATAACACTGAAGCTTTCTTT. The J gene is TRBJ1-1, the V gene TRBV13, with D possibly being TRBD1 (5 bases). Germline values: CDR1 PRHDT, CDR2 FYEKMQ (reference sequence). This CDR3 has 16 residues. Trimming removed 5 bases at V and 2 bases at J, with 18 bases between.

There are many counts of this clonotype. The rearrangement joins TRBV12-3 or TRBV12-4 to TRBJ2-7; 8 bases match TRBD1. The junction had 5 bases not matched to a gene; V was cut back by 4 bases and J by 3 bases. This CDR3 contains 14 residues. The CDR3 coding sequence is TGTGCCAGCAGTTGGGCAGGGGGCGGCTACGAGCAGTACTTC. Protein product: CASSWAGGGYEQYF.

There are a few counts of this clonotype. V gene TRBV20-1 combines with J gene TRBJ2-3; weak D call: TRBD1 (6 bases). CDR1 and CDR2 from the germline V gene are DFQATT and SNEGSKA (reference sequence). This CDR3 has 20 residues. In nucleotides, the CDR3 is TGCAGCGCCCGAGGGGGAATAGGGCTAGACAGGATGGGAAGCACAGATACGCAGTATTTT. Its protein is CSARGGIGLDRMGSTDTQYF.

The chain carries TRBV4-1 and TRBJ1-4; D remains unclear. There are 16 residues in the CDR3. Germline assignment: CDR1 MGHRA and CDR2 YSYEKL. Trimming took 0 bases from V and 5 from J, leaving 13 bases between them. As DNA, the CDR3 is TGCGCCAGCAGCCAAGATATGGCCAGTGGGAATGAAAAACTGTTTTTT. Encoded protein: CASSQDMASGNEKLFF.

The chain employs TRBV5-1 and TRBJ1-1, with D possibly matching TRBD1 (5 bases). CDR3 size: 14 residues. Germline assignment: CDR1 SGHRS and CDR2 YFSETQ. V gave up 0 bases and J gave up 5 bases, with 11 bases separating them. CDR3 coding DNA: TGCGCCAGCAGCTTGGCCGAAGGGGCTACTGAAGCTTTCTTT. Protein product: CASSLAEGATEAFF.

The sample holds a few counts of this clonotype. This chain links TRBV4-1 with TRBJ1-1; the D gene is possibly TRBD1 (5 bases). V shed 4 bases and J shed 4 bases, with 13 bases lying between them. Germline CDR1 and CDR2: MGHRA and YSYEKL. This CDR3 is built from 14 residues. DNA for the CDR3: TGCGCCAGCAGCCCCCCTGGGGCGGGCACTGAAGCTTTCTTT. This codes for CASSPPGAGTEAFF.

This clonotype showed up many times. The CDR3 loop is CASSLRDQIQETQYF. The CDR3 nucleotides read TGCGCCAGCAGCCTAAGGGACCAGATTCAAGAGACCCAGTACTTC. The J gene is TRBJ2-5, the V gene TRBV4-1, with D perhaps given as TRBD1 or TRBD2 (5 bases each). V was clipped by 4 bases and J by 2 bases, with 14 bases between them. Germline CDR1 and CDR2: MGHRA and YSYEKL. This CDR3 is built from 15 residues.

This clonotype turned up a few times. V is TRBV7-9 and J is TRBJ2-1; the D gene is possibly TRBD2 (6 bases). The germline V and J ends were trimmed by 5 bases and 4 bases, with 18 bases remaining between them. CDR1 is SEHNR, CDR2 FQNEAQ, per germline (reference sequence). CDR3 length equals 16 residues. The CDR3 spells CASSPRPGDRYNEQFF. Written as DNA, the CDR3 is TGTGCCAGCAGCCCTAGACCGGGAGATCGGTACAATGAGCAGTTCTTC.

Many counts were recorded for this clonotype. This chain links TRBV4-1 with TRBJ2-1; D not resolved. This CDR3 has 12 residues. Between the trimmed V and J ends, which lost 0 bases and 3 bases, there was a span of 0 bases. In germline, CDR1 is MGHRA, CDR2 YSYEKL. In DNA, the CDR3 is TGCGCCAGCAGCCAAGACTACAATGAGCAGTTCTTC. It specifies CASSQDYNEQFF.

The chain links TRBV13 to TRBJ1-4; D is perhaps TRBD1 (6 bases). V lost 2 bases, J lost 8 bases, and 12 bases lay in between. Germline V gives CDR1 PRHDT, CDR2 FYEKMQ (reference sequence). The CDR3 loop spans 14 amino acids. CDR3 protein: CASSLKGVREKLFF. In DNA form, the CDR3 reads TGTGCCAGCAGCTTAAAGGGGGTCCGAGAAAAACTGTTTTTT.